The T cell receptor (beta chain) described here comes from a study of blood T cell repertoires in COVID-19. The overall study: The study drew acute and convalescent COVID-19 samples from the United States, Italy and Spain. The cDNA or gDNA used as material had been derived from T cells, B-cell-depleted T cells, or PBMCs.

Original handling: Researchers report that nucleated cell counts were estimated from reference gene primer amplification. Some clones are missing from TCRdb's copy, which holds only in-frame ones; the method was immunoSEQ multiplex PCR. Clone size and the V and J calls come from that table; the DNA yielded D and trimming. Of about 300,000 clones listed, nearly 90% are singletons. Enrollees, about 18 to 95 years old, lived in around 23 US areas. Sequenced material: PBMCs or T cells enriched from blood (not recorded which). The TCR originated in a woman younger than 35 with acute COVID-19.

In DNA form, the CDR3 reads TGTGCCAGCAGCCCGCAGGGACAGGGCTCTAACTATGGCTACACCTTC. Translation: CASSPQGQGSNYGYTF. This chain joins TRBV7-2 and TRBJ1-2; 9 nucleotides line up with TRBD1. The junction had 7 bases not matched to a gene; V was cut back by 5 bases and J by 0 bases. This CDR3 spans 16 amino acids. CDR1 and CDR2 from the germline V gene are SGHTA and FQGNSA.